One TCR beta chain is described in this entry. Its antigen is undetermined. The entry originates in a study of CD8+CD57+ T cells in acquired aplastic anemia. Whole-study context: Sorting CD4+ and CD8+ cells gave DNA averaging around 3 ug. Read counts for CD4+ cells (from healthy donors) averaged approximately 11 million.

Findings of the study overall: Patients and controls shared under 35 CD8+ CDR3 sequences, which appeared highly expressed in patients and within their immunodominant clones.

CDR1 is SNHLY and CDR2 is FYNNEI in the germline V gene. The CDR3 covers 13 residues. Trimming cost V 6 bases and J 6 bases; bases outside gene matches: 4. Investigators profiled TCR beta VDJ and CDR3 from genomic DNA template. MiXCR was run by TCRdb on the reads, yielding one entry per CDR3 protein. In the table there are 200,000 to 250,000 distinct CDR3 sequences, around 63% of which are singletons. V and J are TRBV2 and TRBJ1-5; 8 bases agree with TRBD1. The sequenced sample was sorted CD4+, CD8+, or CD8+CD57+ T cells (not recorded which) from PBMCs. The TCR sequence derives from a human donor in good health. CDR3 in amino acids: CASRGQGSQPQHF. Here the CDR3 DNA reads TGTGCCAGCAGAGGACAGGGTTCTCAGCCCCAGCATTTT.